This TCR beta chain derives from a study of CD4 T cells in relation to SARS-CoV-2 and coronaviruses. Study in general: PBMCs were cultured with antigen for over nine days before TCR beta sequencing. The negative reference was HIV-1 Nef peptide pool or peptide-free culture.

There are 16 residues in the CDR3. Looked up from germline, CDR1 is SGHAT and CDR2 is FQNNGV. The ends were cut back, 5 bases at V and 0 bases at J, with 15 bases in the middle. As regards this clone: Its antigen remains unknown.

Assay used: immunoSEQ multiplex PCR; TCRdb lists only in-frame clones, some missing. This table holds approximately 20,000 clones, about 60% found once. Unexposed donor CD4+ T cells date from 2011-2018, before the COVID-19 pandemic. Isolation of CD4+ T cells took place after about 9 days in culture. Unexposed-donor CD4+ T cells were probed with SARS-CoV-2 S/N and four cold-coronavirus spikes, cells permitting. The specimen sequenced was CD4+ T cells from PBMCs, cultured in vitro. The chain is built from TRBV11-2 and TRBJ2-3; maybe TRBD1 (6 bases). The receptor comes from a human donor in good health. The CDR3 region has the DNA TGTGCCAGCAGCCCTAGACAGGACCCTAGCACAGATACGCAGTATTTT. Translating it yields CASSPRQDPSTDTQYF.